The entry below gives a single T cell receptor beta chain sequence along with its context. The antigen is undetermined. This specimen comes from a study of T cell responses to AZD1222 COVID-19 vaccine. Study-wide results and limits: Baseline seropositives among AZD1222 recipients totaled only 5 to 7. Rises in breadth and depth of Spike-specific TCRs came after two AZD1222 doses.

V lost 4 bases to trimming and J lost 3 bases, with 7 bases between them. This CDR3 region has 13 residues. CDR1 and CDR2 from the germline V gene are MDHEN and SYDVKM. Profiled with immunoSEQ multiplex PCR; TCRdb holds only in-frame clones, not every one. Of about 270,000 clones in the sample, 85% to 95% were seen once. This sequence joins TRBV28 and TRBJ1-3; weak D call: TRBD1 (5 bases). The sequence was collected from an adult who received the AZD1222 COVID-19 vaccine. The source material was peripheral blood, sampled 28 days after the second AZD1222 dose. CDR3: CASSSGYGNTIYF. CDR3 bases: TGTGCCAGCAGTTCAGGGTATGGAAACACCATATATTTT.